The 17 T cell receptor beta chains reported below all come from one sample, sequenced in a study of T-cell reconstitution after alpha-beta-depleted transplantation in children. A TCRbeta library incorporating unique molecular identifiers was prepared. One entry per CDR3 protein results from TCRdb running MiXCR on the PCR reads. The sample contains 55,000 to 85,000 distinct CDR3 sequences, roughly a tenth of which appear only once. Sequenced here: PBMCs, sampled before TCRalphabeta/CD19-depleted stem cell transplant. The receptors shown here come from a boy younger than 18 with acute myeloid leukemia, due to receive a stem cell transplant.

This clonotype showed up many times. CDR3: CASSRRQGASGELFF. CDR3 coding DNA: TGTGCCAGCAGCCGAAGACAGGGGGCCTCCGGGGAGCTGTTTTTT. This chain links TRBV7-8 with TRBJ2-2; 10 bases align to TRBD1. This CDR3 has 15 amino acids. Germline V gives CDR1 SGHVS, CDR2 FQNEAQ. J was trimmed by 6 bases and V by 5 bases; bases with no gene match: 6.

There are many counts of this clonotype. The CDR3 sequence: CASSQDWDRDSYGYTF. CDR3 nucleotides: TGCGCCAGCAGCCAAGATTGGGACAGGGATAGCTATGGCTACACCTTC. V usage is TRBV4-1 and J usage is TRBJ1-2, with 9 bases lining up with TRBD1. From germline, CDR1 is MGHRA and CDR2 YSYEKL. V gave up 0 bases and J gave up 4 bases; unmatched junction bases: 6. CDR3 length: 16 amino acids.

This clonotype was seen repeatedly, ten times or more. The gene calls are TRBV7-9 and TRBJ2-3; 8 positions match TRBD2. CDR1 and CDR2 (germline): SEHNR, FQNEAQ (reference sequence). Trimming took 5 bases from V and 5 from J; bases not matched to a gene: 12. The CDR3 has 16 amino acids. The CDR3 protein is CASSNLAGPWRDTQYF. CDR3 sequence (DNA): TGTGCCAGCAGCAATTTAGCGGGACCCTGGCGAGATACGCAGTATTTT.

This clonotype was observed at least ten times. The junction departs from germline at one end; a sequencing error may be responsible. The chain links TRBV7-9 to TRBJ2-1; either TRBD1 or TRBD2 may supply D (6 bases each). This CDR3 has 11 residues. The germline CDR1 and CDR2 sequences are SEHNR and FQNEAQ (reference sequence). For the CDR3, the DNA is TGTGCCAGCAGCTGGGGGCTAGCGAGTAACTTC. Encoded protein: CASSWGLASNF.

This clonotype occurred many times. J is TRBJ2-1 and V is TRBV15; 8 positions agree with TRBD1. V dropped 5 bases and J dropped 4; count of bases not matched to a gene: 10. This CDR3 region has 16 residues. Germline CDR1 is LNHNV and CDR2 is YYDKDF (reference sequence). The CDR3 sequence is CATSPRTGSGYNEQFF. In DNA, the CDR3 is TGTGCCACCAGCCCCCGGACAGGGTCGGGGTACAATGAGCAGTTCTTC. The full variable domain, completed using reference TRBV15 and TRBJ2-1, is DAMVIQNPRYQVTQFGKPVTLSCSQTLNHNVMYWYQQKSSQAPKLLFHYYDKDFNNEADTPDNFQSRRPNTSFCFLDIRSPGLGDTAMYLCATSPRTGSGYNEQFFGPGTRLTVL.

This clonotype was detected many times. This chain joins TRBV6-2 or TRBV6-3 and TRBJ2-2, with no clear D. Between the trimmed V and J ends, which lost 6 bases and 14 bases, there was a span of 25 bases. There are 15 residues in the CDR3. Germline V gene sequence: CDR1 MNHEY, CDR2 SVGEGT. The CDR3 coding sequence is TGTGCCAGCAGGACTCGAGACCCCTTCCCACGGGTTCTGTTTTTT. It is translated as CASRTRDPFPRVLFF.

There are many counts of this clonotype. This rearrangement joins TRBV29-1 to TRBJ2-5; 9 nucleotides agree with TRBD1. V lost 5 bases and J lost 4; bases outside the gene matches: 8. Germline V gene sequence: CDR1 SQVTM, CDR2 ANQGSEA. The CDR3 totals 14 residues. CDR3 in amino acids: CSVPQGARRETQYF. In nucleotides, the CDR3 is TGCAGCGTTCCACAGGGGGCGCGTCGAGAGACCCAGTACTTC.

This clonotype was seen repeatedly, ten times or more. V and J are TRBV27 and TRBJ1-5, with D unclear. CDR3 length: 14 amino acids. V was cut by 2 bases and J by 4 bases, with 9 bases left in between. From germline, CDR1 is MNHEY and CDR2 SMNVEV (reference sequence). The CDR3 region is CASSLARVNQPQHF. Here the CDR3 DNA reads TGTGCCAGCAGTTTAGCGAGGGTAAATCAGCCCCAGCATTTT.

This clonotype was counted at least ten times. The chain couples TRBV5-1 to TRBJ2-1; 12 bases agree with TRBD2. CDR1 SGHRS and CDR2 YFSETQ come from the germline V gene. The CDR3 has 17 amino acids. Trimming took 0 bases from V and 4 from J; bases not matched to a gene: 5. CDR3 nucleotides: TGCGCCAGCAGCTTGGTCAAAACTAGCGGGGGGTACAATGAGCAGTTCTTC. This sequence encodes CASSLVKTSGGYNEQFF. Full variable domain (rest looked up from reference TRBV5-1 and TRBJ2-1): KAGVTQTPRYLIKTRGQQVTLSCSPISGHRSVSWYQQTPGQGLQFLFEYFSETQRNKGNFPGRFSGRQFSNSRSEMNVSTLELGDSALYLCASSLVKTSGGYNEQFFGPGTRLTVL.

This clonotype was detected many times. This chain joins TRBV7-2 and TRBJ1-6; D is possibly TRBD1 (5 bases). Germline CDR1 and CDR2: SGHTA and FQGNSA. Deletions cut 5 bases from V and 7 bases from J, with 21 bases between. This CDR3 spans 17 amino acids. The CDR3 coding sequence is TGTGCCAGCAGCGACGTAGCCAAGGGACGGGGGAATTCACCCCTCCACTTT. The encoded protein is CASSDVAKGRGNSPLHF.

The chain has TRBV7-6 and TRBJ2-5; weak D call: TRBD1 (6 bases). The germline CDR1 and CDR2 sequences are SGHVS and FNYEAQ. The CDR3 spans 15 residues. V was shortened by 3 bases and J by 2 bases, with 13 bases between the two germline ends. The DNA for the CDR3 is TGTGCCAGCAGCTTTAATAACAGGGAACAAGAGACCCAGTACTTC. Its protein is CASSFNNREQETQYF.

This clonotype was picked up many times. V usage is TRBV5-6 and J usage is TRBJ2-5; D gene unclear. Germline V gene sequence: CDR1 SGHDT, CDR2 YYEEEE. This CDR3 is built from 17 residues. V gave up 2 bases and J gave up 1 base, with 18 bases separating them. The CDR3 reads CASSFLLTLYPQETQYF. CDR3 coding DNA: TGTGCCAGCAGCTTTTTACTAACCCTCTATCCCCAAGAGACCCAGTACTTC.

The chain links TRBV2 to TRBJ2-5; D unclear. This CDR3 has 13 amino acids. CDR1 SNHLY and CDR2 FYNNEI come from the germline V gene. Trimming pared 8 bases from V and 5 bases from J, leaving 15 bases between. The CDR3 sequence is CASSAQRAETQYF. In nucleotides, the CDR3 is TGTGCCAGCTCGGCACAAAGGGCGGAGACCCAGTACTTC.

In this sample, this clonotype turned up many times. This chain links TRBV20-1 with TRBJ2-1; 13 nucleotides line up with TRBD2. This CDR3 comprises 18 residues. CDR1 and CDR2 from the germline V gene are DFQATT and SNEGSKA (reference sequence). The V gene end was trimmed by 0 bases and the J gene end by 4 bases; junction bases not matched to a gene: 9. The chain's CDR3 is CSARDHSTSGRVYNEQFF. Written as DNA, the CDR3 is TGCAGTGCTAGAGATCATAGTACTAGCGGGAGGGTGTACAATGAGCAGTTCTTC.

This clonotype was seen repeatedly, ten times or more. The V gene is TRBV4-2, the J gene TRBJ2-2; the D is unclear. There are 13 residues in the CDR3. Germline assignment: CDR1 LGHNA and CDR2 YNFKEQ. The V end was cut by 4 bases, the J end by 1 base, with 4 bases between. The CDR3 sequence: CASSPVNTGELFF. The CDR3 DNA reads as TGTGCCAGCAGCCCGGTGAACACCGGGGAGCTGTTTTTT.

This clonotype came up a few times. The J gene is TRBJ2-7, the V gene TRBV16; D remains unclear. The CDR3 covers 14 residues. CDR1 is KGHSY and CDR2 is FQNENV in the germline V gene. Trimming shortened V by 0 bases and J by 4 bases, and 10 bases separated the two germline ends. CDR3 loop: CASSQSGLGYEQYF. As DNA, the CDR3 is TGTGCCAGCAGCCAATCCGGCTTGGGATACGAGCAGTACTTC. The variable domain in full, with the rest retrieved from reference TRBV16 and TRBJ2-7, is GEEVAQTPKHLVRGEGQKAKLYCAPIKGHSYVFWYQQVLKNEFKFLISFQNENVFDETGMPKERFSAKCLPNSPCSLEIQATKLEDSAVYFCASSQSGLGYEQYFGPGTRLTVT.

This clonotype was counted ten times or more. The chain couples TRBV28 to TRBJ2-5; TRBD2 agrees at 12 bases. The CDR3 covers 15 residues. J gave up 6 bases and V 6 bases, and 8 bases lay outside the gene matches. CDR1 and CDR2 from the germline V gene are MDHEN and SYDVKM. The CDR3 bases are TGTGCCAGCAGCAGACTAGCGGGAGCGGGCAAGACCCAGTACTTC. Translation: CASSRLAGAGKTQYF. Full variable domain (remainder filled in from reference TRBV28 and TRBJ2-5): DVKVTQSSRYLVKRTGEKVFLECVQDMDHENMFWYRQDPGLGLRLIYFSYDVKMKEKGDIPEGYSVSREKKERFSLILESASTNQTSMYLCASSRLAGAGKTQYFGPGTRLLVL.